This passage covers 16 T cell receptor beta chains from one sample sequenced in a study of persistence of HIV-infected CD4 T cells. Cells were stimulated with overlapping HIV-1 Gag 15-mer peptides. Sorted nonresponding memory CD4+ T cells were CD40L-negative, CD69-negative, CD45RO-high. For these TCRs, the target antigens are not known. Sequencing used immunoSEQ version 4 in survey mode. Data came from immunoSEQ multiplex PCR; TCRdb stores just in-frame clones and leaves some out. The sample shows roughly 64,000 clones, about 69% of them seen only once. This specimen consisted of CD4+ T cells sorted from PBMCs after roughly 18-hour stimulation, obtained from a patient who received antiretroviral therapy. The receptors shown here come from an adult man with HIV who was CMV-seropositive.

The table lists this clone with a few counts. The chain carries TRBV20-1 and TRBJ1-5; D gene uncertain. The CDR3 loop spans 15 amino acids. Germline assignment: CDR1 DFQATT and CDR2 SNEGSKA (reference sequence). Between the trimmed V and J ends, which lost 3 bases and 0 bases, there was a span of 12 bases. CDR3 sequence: CSASSGFNSNQPQHF. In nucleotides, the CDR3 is TGCAGTGCTAGTAGTGGGTTTAATAGCAATCAGCCCCAGCATTTT.

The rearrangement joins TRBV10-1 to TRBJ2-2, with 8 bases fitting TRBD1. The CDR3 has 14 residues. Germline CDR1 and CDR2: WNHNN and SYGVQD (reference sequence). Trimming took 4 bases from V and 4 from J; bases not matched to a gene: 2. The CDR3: CASSGQGRTGELFF. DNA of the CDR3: TGCGCCAGCAGTGGACAGGGGCGCACCGGGGAGCTGTTTTTT.

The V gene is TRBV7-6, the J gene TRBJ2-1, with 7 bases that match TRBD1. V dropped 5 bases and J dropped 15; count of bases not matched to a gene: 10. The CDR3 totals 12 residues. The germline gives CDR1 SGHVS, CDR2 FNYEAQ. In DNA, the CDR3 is TGTGCCAGCAGCCCAGGGACGGACAGGATGTTCTTC. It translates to CASSPGTDRMFF.

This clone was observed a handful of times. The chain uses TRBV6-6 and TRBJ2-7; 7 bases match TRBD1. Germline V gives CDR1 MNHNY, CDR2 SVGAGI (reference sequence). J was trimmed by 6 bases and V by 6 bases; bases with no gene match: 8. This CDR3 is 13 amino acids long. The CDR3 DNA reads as TGTGCCAGCAGCTCCGGGACAGAATCCGAGCAGTACTTC. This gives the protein CASSSGTESEQYF.

DNA for the CDR3: TGTGCCAGCAGTTTAGGCCAGAGGGGTGTTGCACCCCTCCACTTT. Translating it yields CASSLGQRGVAPLHF. The rearrangement uses TRBV27 and TRBJ1-6; the D gene is possibly TRBD1 (5 bases). Trimming stripped 2 bases from V and 11 bases from J, with 16 bases between. CDR3 size: 15 residues. Germline V gives CDR1 MNHEY, CDR2 SMNVEV (reference sequence).

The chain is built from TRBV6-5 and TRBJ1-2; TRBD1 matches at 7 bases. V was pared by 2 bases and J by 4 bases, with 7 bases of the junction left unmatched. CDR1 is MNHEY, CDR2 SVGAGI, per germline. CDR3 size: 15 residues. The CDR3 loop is CASSYQKTGTYGYTF. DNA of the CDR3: TGTGCCAGCAGTTACCAGAAGACAGGGACCTATGGCTACACCTTC.

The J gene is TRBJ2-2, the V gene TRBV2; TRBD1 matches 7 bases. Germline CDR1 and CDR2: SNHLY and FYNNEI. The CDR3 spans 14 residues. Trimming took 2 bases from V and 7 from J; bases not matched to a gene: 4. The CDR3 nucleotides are TGTGCCAGCAGTGAAATAGGGGGCAGCGGGGAGCTGTTTTTT. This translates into CASSEIGGSGELFF.

CDR3 region: CSASPQRWSNTIYF. The DNA of the CDR3 is TGCAGTGCTAGTCCCCAACGATGGTCGAACACCATATATTTT. The rearrangement links TRBV20-1 to TRBJ1-3; D remains ambiguous. The germline gives CDR1 DFQATT, CDR2 SNEGSKA (reference sequence). CDR3 length: 14 amino acids. V was cut by 3 bases and J by 7 bases, with 16 bases left in between.

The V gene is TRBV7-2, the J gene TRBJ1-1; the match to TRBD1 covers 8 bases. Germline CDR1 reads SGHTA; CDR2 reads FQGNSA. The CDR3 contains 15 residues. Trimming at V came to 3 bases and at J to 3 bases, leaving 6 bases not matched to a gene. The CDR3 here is CASSFLDRAHTEAFF. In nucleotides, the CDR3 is TGTGCCAGCAGCTTCCTGGACAGGGCACACACTGAAGCTTTCTTT.

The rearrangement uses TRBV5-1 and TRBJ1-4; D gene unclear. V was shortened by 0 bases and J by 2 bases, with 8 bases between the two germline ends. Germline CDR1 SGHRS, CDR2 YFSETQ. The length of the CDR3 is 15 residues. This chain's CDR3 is CASSLGGGTNEKLFF. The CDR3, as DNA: TGCGCCAGCAGCTTGGGTGGAGGGACTAATGAAAAACTGTTTTTT.

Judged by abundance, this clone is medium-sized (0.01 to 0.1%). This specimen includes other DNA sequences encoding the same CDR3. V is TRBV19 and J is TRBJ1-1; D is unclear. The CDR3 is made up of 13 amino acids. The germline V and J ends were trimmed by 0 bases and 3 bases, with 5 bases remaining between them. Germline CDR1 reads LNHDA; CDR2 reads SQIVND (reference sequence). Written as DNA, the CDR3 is TGTGCCAGTAGTATAGAAAGGTACACTGAAGCTTTCTTT. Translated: CASSIERYTEAFF.

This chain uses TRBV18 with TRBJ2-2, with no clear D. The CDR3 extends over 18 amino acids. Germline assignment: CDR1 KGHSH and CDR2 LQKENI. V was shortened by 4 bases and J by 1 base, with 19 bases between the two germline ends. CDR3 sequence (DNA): TGTGCCAGCTCACTGACTGTAATTGGGCCCAAGAACACCGGGGAGCTGTTTTTT. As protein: CASSLTVIGPKNTGELFF.

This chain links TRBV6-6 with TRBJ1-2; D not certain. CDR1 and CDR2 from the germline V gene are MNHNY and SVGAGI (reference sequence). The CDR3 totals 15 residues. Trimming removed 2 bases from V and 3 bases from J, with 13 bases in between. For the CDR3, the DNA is TGTGCCAGCAGTTACGCCGATCGGCAGCACTATGGCTACACCTTC. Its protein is CASSYADRQHYGYTF.

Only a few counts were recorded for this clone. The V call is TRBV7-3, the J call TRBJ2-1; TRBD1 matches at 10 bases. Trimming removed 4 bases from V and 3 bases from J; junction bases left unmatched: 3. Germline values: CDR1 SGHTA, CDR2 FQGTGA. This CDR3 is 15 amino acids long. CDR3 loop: CASSWGTGDYNEQFF. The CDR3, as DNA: TGTGCCAGCAGCTGGGGGACAGGGGACTACAATGAGCAGTTCTTC.

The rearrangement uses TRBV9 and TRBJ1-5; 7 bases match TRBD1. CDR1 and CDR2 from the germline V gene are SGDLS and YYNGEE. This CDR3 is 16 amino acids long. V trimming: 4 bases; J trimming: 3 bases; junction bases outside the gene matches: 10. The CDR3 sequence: CASSSGAGGNNQPQHF. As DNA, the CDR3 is TGTGCCAGCAGCTCCGGGGCAGGGGGGAACAATCAGCCCCAGCATTTT. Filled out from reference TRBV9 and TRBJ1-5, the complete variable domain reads DSGVTQTPKHLITATGQRVTLRCSPRSGDLSVYWYQQSLDQGLQFLIQYYNGEERAKGNILERFSAQQFPDLHSELNLSSLELGDSALYFCASSSGAGGNNQPQHFGDGTRLSIL.

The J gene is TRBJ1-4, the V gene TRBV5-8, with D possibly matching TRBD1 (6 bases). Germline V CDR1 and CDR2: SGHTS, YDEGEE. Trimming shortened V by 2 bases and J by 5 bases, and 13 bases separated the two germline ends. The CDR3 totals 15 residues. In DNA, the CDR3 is TGTGCCAGCAGCTTACCGACAGGCCTGAATGAAAAACTGTTTTTT. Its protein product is CASSLPTGLNEKLFF.